Listed here are 21 T cell receptor beta chains from one sample, sequenced in a study of shared clonotypes between healthy human individuals. The repertoire was sequenced with immunoSEQ multiplex PCR; TCRdb's copy has only in-frame clones and lacks some. Of 950,000 to 1,100,000 clones in the sample, around 76% were seen once. Source material: memory CD4+ T cells sorted from blood. Sample subset: CD45RA-negative fraction. The receptors originated from a man between 18 and 29 years old in good health.

The rearrangement uses TRBV4-1 and TRBJ1-5; D gene uncertain. Trimming took 3 bases from V and 0 from J, leaving 6 bases between them. CDR3 length equals 14 residues. Germline CDR1 reads MGHRA; CDR2 reads YSYEKL. CDR3 sequence reads: CASSQVNSNQPQHF. The CDR3 DNA sequence: TGCGCCAGCAGCCAGGTTAATAGCAATCAGCCCCAGCATTTT.

This clone came up once. The CDR3, as DNA: TGTGCCAGCTCACCGACGGCCCCCCGCACAGATACGCAGTATTTT. Translation: CASSPTAPRTDTQYF. The chain is built from TRBV18 and TRBJ2-3; no clear D. Germline V gives CDR1 KGHSH, CDR2 LQKENI. Between the trimmed V and J ends, which lost 3 bases and 1 base, there was a span of 11 bases. The CDR3 length is 15 residues.

V is TRBV28 and J is TRBJ2-5, with a weak D call TRBD2 (7 bases). The CDR3 covers 13 residues. Germline-derived CDR1 and CDR2 are MDHEN and SYDVKM. V lost 7 bases and J 4 bases, leaving 13 bases between the germline ends. CDR3 in DNA: TGTGCCAGCACCTTGGGGGGGGCAGAGACCCAGTACTTC. Protein product: CASTLGGAETQYF.

As regards this clone: A read error may produce the germline difference seen at one junction end. The chain uses TRBV5-1 and TRBJ2-7; 10 nucleotides align to TRBD2. This CDR3 is 13 amino acids long. Germline CDR1 reads SGHRS; CDR2 reads YFSETQ. CDR3 DNA: TGCGCGAGCAGGGCTAGCGGGAGTAGCGAGCAGTACTTC. This codes for CASRASGSSEQYF.

This clone occurred a few times. The junction departs from the called germline gene at one end, perhaps through a read error. This chain uses TRBV5-4 with TRBJ2-5; D is perhaps TRBD1 or TRBD2 (5 bases each). CDR3 size: 14 residues. Per germline, CDR1 SGHNT and CDR2 YYREEE (reference sequence). The DNA of the CDR3 is TGTGCCATCCACCCCGGGACCAGGAAAGAGAGCCAGTACTTC. It codes for CAIHPGTRKESQYF. The full variable domain, rest sourced from reference TRBV5-4 and TRBJ2-5, is ETGVTQSPTHLIKTRGQQVTLRCSSQSGHNTVSWYQQALGQGPQFIFQYYREEENGRGNFPPRFSGLQFPNYSSELNVNALELDDSALYLCAIHPGTRKESQYFGPGTRLLVL.

The chain uses TRBV11-2 and TRBJ2-7; D is uncertain. Per germline, CDR1 SGHAT and CDR2 FQNNGV. This CDR3 contains 12 residues. Trimming took off 5 bases at V and 3 bases at J, with 8 bases between the two ends. Here the CDR3 DNA reads TGTGCCAGCAGCCCGTTCCGCTACGAGCAGTACTTC. Amino acid sequence: CASSPFRYEQYF.

The chain is built from TRBV25-1 and TRBJ1-2, with 8 bases fitting TRBD1. V lost 5 bases and J lost 5; bases outside the gene matches: 10. The CDR3 sequence is 15 residues long. Germline V gene data show CDR1 as MGHDK and CDR2 as SYGVNS. Written as DNA, the CDR3 is TGTGCCAGCAGTCTTTCGGACAGGGAATGGTATGGCTACACCTTC. It codes for CASSLSDREWYGYTF.

The sample holds a few counts of this clone. The rearrangement links TRBV5-4 to TRBJ1-1, with unresolved D. This CDR3 region has 14 residues. Germline V gene data show CDR1 as SGHNT and CDR2 as YYREEE (reference sequence). Trimming stripped 4 bases from V and 4 bases from J, with 14 bases between. The CDR3 DNA follows: TGTGCCAGCAGCGAAGGTCGGGCGGGCACTGAAGCTTTCTTT. This translates into CASSEGRAGTEAFF.

Here the CDR3 DNA reads TGTGCCAGCAGCTTGGACAGGTATAGCAATCAGCCCCAGCATTTT. Translating it yields CASSLDRYSNQPQHF. The chain recombines TRBV5-4 with TRBJ1-5, with D possibly matching TRBD1 (5 bases). Trimming took 0 bases from V and 0 from J, leaving 7 bases between them. In germline, CDR1 is SGHNT, CDR2 YYREEE (reference sequence). The CDR3 spans 15 residues.

The rearrangement joins TRBV5-1 to TRBJ2-3; no definite D call. CDR3 size: 14 residues. Between the trimmed V and J ends, which lost 2 bases and 0 bases, there was a span of 7 bases. Germline CDR1 and CDR2: SGHRS and YFSETQ. The CDR3, as DNA: TGCGCCAGCAGCTTACCGGATAGCACAGATACGCAGTATTTT. Translation gives CASSLPDSTDTQYF.

Notes on this clone: Other DNA sequences from this sample encode an identical CDR3 as well. J is TRBJ2-5 and V is TRBV5-1, with 11 bases fitting TRBD1. Looked up from germline, CDR1 is SGHRS and CDR2 is YFSETQ. Trimming cost V 4 bases and J 5 bases; bases outside gene matches: 4. This CDR3 is built from 14 residues. The CDR3 protein is CASSPGQGAETQYF. CDR3 sequence (DNA): TGCGCCAGCAGCCCCGGACAGGGGGCCGAGACCCAGTACTTC.

This chain joins TRBV19 and TRBJ2-7; TRBD1 is a possible D gene (5 bases). V was clipped by 3 bases and J by 2 bases, with 11 bases between them. The germline V gene has CDR1 LNHDA and CDR2 SQIVND (reference sequence). The CDR3 length is 14 residues. This CDR3 reads CASSISTGPYEQYF. The CDR3 bases are TGTGCCAGTAGTATCTCCACAGGTCCCTACGAGCAGTACTTC. The full variable domain, completed using reference TRBV19 and TRBJ2-7, is DGGITQSPKYLFRKEGQNVTLSCEQNLNHDAMYWYRQDPGQGLRLIYYSQIVNDFQKGDIAEGYSVSREKKESFPLTVTSAQKNPTAFYLCASSISTGPYEQYFGPGTRLTVT.

The rearrangement joins TRBV20-1 to TRBJ1-2; D is perhaps TRBD1 (5 bases). In germline, CDR1 is DFQATT, CDR2 SNEGSKA (reference sequence). The CDR3 has 11 residues. Deletions cut 4 bases from V and 7 bases from J, with 10 bases between. As DNA, the CDR3 is TGCAGTGCTACGACAGTTCCTGGCTACACCTTC. It specifies CSATTVPGYTF.

In DNA, the CDR3 is TGTGCCAGCAGTTTTACAGGGGTAGGCACAGATACGCAGTATTTT. It translates to CASSFTGVGTDTQYF. The chain combines TRBV6-1 with TRBJ2-3; 7 positions match TRBD1. Trimming cost V 5 bases and J 1 base; bases outside gene matches: 6. Per germline, CDR1 MNHNS and CDR2 SASEGT. The CDR3 extends over 15 amino acids.

The V gene is TRBV5-1, the J gene TRBJ1-3; D ambiguous. The germline CDR1 and CDR2 sequences are SGHRS and YFSETQ. The CDR3 contains 14 residues. V was shortened by 4 bases and J by 2 bases, with 10 bases between the two germline ends. The CDR3 region is CASSPGLAGNTIYF. CDR3 in DNA: TGCGCCAGCAGCCCCGGTTTGGCTGGAAACACCATATATTTT.

V is TRBV28 and J is TRBJ2-4; no definite D call. The V gene lost 3 bases and the J gene lost 0 bases, with 12 bases spanning the gap. The CDR3 length is 16 residues. CDR1 and CDR2 from the germline V gene are MDHEN and SYDVKM. CDR3 nucleotides: TGTGCCAGCAGTTTTTATCCTGCTATAGCCAAAAACATTCAGTACTTC. This translates into CASSFYPAIAKNIQYF.

This clone has only one observation. At one boundary the junction diverges from the germline segment, which might be a read error. This chain links TRBV5-6 with TRBJ2-1; D tentatively reads TRBD1 or TRBD2 (5 bases each). The CDR3 is 15 amino acids. Germline V gene sequence: CDR1 SGHDT, CDR2 YYEEEE. The CDR3 DNA sequence: TGTGCCAGCAGGTTGGGGGTCGTGTTGGCCAATGAGCAGTTCTTC. Translated, it gives CASRLGVVLANEQFF.

The V call is TRBV9, the J call TRBJ1-4, with D possibly being TRBD1 (5 bases). The V end lost 0 bases, the J end lost 3 bases, and 6 bases lay between the germline ends. CDR1 SGDLS and CDR2 YYNGEE come from the germline V gene. The CDR3 loop spans 14 amino acids. DNA of the CDR3: TGTGCCAGCAGCGTAGTGGGGGCTAATGAAAAACTGTTTTTT. The encoded protein is CASSVVGANEKLFF.

A remark on this clone: Relative to the germline gene, one junction end is altered; a read error may explain this. V and J are TRBV19 and TRBJ2-7; 7 positions match TRBD2. The germline V gene has CDR1 LNHDA and CDR2 SQIVND (reference sequence). CDR3 size: 16 residues. In DNA, the CDR3 is TGTGCCACTCGAGGGAGGGAAGGAGAGCGGCTCTACCAGCAGTACTTC. Amino acid sequence: CATRGREGERLYQQYF.

In this sample, this clone turned up a few times. The chain's CDR3 is CASSLATGPGAYEQYF. The DNA for the CDR3 is TGTGCCAGCAGCTTGGCGACAGGGCCGGGAGCATACGAGCAGTACTTC. The gene calls are TRBV7-2 and TRBJ2-7; D perhaps matches TRBD1 (7 bases). Deletions cut 3 bases from V and 4 bases from J, with 19 bases between. Germline V CDR1 and CDR2: SGHTA, FQGNSA. The CDR3 covers 16 residues.

The chain uses TRBV18 and TRBJ2-5; D gene ambiguous. V lost 4 bases to trimming and J lost 2 bases, with 14 bases between them. The CDR3 extends over 15 amino acids. CDR1 and CDR2 from the germline V gene are KGHSH and LQKENI. CDR3 in amino acids: CASSRLAMLQETQYF. CDR3 nucleotide sequence: TGTGCCAGCTCACGACTCGCCATGCTGCAAGAGACCCAGTACTTC.